A single sample is the source of the 15 T cell receptor beta chains below, sequenced in a study of Ad26.COV2.S vaccination and SARS-CoV-2 variants. As to treatment: around 19 received Ad26.COV2.S at low or high dose, single or two shots; 5 received placebo; per-sample allocation not given. Vaccine and placebo recipients were sampled on day 63 after the first injection. The assay was immunoSEQ multiplex PCR, and TCRdb's table has in-frame clones only and misses some. There are about 400,000 clones in the sample; 89% occur only once, and under 2% lies in the top ten. The sample here was peripheral blood, taken in a trial of Ad26.COV2.S vaccine versus placebo. These TCRs come from a person between 18 and 65 years old who received the Ad26.COV2.S COVID-19 vaccine or a placebo.

V and J are TRBV5-6 and TRBJ1-4; 7 positions agree with TRBD1. Germline assignment: CDR1 SGHDT and CDR2 YYEEEE. J lost 0 bases, V lost 2 bases, and 10 bases had no gene match. This CDR3 has 18 residues. The CDR3 loop reads CASSFEQGIPATNEKLFF. CDR3 nucleotide sequence: TGTGCCAGCAGCTTTGAACAGGGGATCCCTGCAACTAATGAAAAACTGTTTTTT.

The rearrangement uses TRBV2 and TRBJ2-2; possibly TRBD1 for D (6 bases). Germline V CDR1 and CDR2: SNHLY, FYNNEI. CDR3 length equals 16 residues. Deletions cut 3 bases from V and 0 bases from J, with 11 bases between. DNA of the CDR3: TGTGCCAGCAGTGATCTGGGGGCTGCGAACACCGGGGAGCTGTTTTTT. Residues: CASSDLGAANTGELFF. Using reference TRBV2 and TRBJ2-2 for the parts outside the CDR3, the full variable domain is EPEVTQTPSHQVTQMGQEVILRCVPISNHLYFYWYRQILGQKVEFLVSFYNNEISEKSEIFDDQFSVERPDGSNFTLKIRSTKLEDSAMYFCASSDLGAANTGELFFGEGSRLTVL.

The chain has TRBV28 and TRBJ1-4; D remains ambiguous. V was shortened by 3 bases and J by 7 bases, with 6 bases between the two germline ends. The CDR3 totals 12 residues. Germline V gene sequence: CDR1 MDHEN, CDR2 SYDVKM. CDR3 in amino acids: CASSLPTEKLFF. CDR3 nucleotide sequence: TGTGCCAGCAGTTTGCCGACTGAAAAACTGTTTTTT.

The chain joins TRBV5-1 to TRBJ2-7; 9 nucleotides agree with TRBD1. The CDR3 covers 14 residues. With 1 base clipped from V and 7 bases from J, the junction kept 6 bases outside the gene matches. Germline V lookup: CDR1 SGHRS, CDR2 YFSETQ. CDR3 DNA sequence: TGCGCCAGCAGCTTGTGGGACAGGGAGGGGGAGCAGTACTTC. It specifies CASSLWDREGEQYF.

The gene calls are TRBV7-8 and TRBJ2-2; no definite D call. Germline CDR1 is SGHVS and CDR2 is FQNEAQ. This CDR3 spans 14 amino acids. Trimming took 6 bases from V and 8 from J, leaving 16 bases between them. CDR3 region: CASSNTGVLGELFF. CDR3 coding DNA: TGTGCCAGCAGTAACACTGGAGTTTTAGGGGAGCTGTTTTTT.

The J gene is TRBJ2-7, the V gene TRBV28; 8 positions agree with TRBD1. After removal of 6 bases from V and 6 bases from J, the junction contained 13 bases not matched to a gene. The CDR3 runs 15 residues. Germline CDR1 is MDHEN and CDR2 is SYDVKM. CDR3 protein: CASSSGGQGASEQYF. CDR3 nucleotide sequence: TGTGCCAGCAGCTCAGGCGGCCAGGGGGCCAGCGAGCAGTACTTC.

V is TRBV10-3 and J is TRBJ2-1; TRBD2 aligns across 7 bases. V lost 3 bases and J lost 5; bases outside the gene matches: 1. This CDR3 has 13 residues. CDR1 ENHRY and CDR2 SYGVKD come from the germline V gene. The CDR3 region has the DNA TGTGCCATCAGTGATGGGGGGGACAATGAGCAGTTCTTC. It is translated as CAISDGGDNEQFF.

The gene calls are TRBV11-1 and TRBJ2-7, with D perhaps TRBD1 (6 bases). Germline assignment: CDR1 SGHAT and CDR2 FQDESV (reference sequence). CDR3 length equals 14 residues. V was trimmed by 0 bases and J by 5 bases, leaving 11 bases between them. CDR3 sequence (DNA): TGTGCCAGCAGCTTAGCAGGGGGTCTCAACGAGCAGTACTTC. It encodes CASSLAGGLNEQYF.

The chain couples TRBV11-2 to TRBJ2-1, with 9 bases fitting TRBD1. The CDR3 is made up of 14 amino acids. Trimming cost V 6 bases and J 8 bases; bases outside gene matches: 8. The germline V gene has CDR1 SGHAT and CDR2 FQNNGV. The CDR3 region has the DNA TGTGCCAGCAGTTCCGACAGGGGGGTCGATGAGCAGTTCTTC. This sequence encodes CASSSDRGVDEQFF. Using reference TRBV11-2 and TRBJ2-1 for the parts outside the CDR3, the full variable domain is EAGVAQSPRYKIIEKRQSVAFWCNPISGHATLYWYQQILGQGPKLLIQFQNNGVVDDSQLPKDRFSAERLKGVDSTLKIQPAKLEDSAVYLCASSSDRGVDEQFFGPGTRLTVL.

The DNA of the CDR3 is TGTGCCAGCAGTTCCCTACAGGGGAAGGAGCAGCCCCAGCATTTT. Translated, it gives CASSSLQGKEQPQHF. The chain has TRBV27 and TRBJ1-5; 7 nucleotides match TRBD1. The CDR3 runs 15 residues. J lost 7 bases, V lost 4 bases, and 10 bases had no gene match. Looked up from germline, CDR1 is MNHEY and CDR2 is SMNVEV (reference sequence).

The chain recombines TRBV29-1 with TRBJ2-7, with 7 bases lining up with TRBD1. This CDR3 contains 13 residues. Germline V gene data show CDR1 as SQVTM and CDR2 as ANQGSEA. Trimming at V came to 7 bases and at J to 6 bases, leaving 12 bases not matched to a gene. As DNA, the CDR3 is TGCAGCGCCCTCAAGACAGGGAGCTTCGAGCAGTACTTC. Its protein product is CSALKTGSFEQYF.

This clone was counted only a few times. The rearrangement links TRBV5-4 to TRBJ2-5; 8 positions match TRBD2. CDR3 length: 16 amino acids. Germline CDR1 and CDR2: SGHNT and YYREEE (reference sequence). The V gene end was trimmed by 4 bases and the J gene end by 1 base; junction bases not matched to a gene: 9. In DNA, the CDR3 is TGTGCCAGCAGCCCGGGAGGGATCCATAGCCAAGAGACCCAGTACTTC. It is translated as CASSPGGIHSQETQYF.

CDR3 sequence reads: CASSLERGQPQHF. The CDR3 DNA is TGTGCCAGCAGCTTAGAAAGGGGTCAGCCCCAGCATTTT. V and J are TRBV11-1 and TRBJ1-5, with D possibly TRBD1 on 5 matching bases. Trimming stripped 1 base from V and 6 bases from J, with 7 bases between. The germline V gene has CDR1 SGHAT and CDR2 FQDESV (reference sequence). CDR3 length equals 13 residues.

This clone has just a few counts. The chain has TRBV25-1 and TRBJ1-2; no firm D call. The germline V gene encodes CDR1 MGHDK and CDR2 SYGVNS. The CDR3 sequence is 13 residues long. Trimming left V 7 bases short and J 4 bases short, with 13 bases between. The CDR3 DNA is TGTGCCAGCAAATCCGACACCGTCTATGGCTACACCTTC. This gives the protein CASKSDTVYGYTF.

This clone was counted once. The chain combines TRBV11-3 with TRBJ2-2; D is possibly TRBD1 (5 bases). CDR1 and CDR2 from the germline V gene are SGHNT and YENEEA. CDR3 size: 14 residues. The ends were cut back, 5 bases at V and 1 base at J, with 8 bases in the middle. DNA of the CDR3: TGTGCCAGCAGCCCCAGGGAGAACACCGGGGAGCTGTTTTTT. As protein: CASSPRENTGELFF.